These T cell receptor beta chains were read from a single sample in a study of blood T cell repertoires in COVID-19. The protocol was immunoSEQ multiplex PCR, while the TCRdb copy is restricted to in-frame clones and leaves out a portion. This table has 140,000 to 150,000 clones, roughly 90% appearing once. Sequencing input: peripheral blood. The origin of the receptors is a human donor in a cohort sampled during active COVID-19. Both conserved end residues are part of each CDR3. A D gene is named only where the DNA matches it firmly. Part of the rows lack a size; the others show once, few, many or a class for expanded clones.

- TRBD2 15 TRBJ2-3 TRBV3-1/TRBV3-2 TGTGCCAGCAGCCAACATAGCGGGGGCACAGATACGCAGTATTTT CASSQHSGGTDTQYF
- - 13 TRBJ1-4 TRBV15 TGTGCCACCAGCAGAGAGAGAAATGAAAAACTGTTTTTT CATSRERNEKLFF
- TRBD1 15 TRBJ2-3 TRBV2 TGTGCCAGCAGTAAGGACAGGGGGACAACAGATACGCAGTATTTT CASSKDRGTTDTQYF
- - 17 TRBJ2-2 TRBV7-3 TGTGCCAGCAGCCCACGGGCGCGACAGCAAAACACCGGGGAGCTGTTTTTT CASSPRARQQNTGELFF
- TRBD1 13 TRBJ2-1 TRBV6-2/TRBV6-3 TGTGCCAGCAGTTTGCAGGGGGTAAATGAGCAGTTCTTC CASSLQGVNEQFF
- - 15 TRBJ2-5 TRBV11-1 TGTGCCAGCAGCTTCACATACCGGGAGAAAGAGACCCAGTACTTC CASSFTYREKETQYF
- TRBD2 15 TRBJ2-3 TRBV6-6 TGTGCCAGCAGTTATTTGGCAGGGAGGGCAGATACGCAGTATTTT CASSYLAGRADTQYF
- TRBD2 14 TRBJ2-3 TRBV2 TGTGCCAGCAGGAACGGGGGGGCCCTGGATACGCAGTATTTT CASRNGGALDTQYF
- - 16 TRBJ2-3 TRBV11-2 TGTGCCAGCAGCTTGGGGGTCGGGGGGCCGACAGATACGCAGTATTTT CASSLGVGGPTDTQYF
- TRBD2 19 TRBJ2-1 TRBV6-2/TRBV6-3 TGTGCCAGCAGTTACCTCAAGGGGACCGGGACTACTTACTACAATGAGCAGTTCTTC CASSYLKGTGTTYYNEQFF
- - 14 TRBJ1-2 TRBV21-1 TGTGCCAGCAGCACTCGGGACAGTCCGGGTGGCTACACCTTC CASSTRDSPGGYTF
- TRBD1 15 TRBJ2-1 TRBV6-5 TGTGCCAGCAACCGCATTTCTCAGGGGGACAATGAGCAGTTCTTC CASNRISQGDNEQFF
once TRBD1 15 TRBJ2-5 TRBV5-4 TGTGCCAGCAGCTTCGACAGGGGTTACCAAGAGACCCAGTACTTC CASSFDRGYQETQYF
- TRBD2 18 TRBJ2-1 TRBV4-1 TGCGCCAGCAGCCAAGATATCACCAGCGGGGGGAAAGAGAATGAGCAGTTCTTC CASSQDITSGGKENEQFF
- TRBD2 18 TRBJ2-5 TRBV5-4 TGTGCCAGCAGCCCCGGACTAGCGGGGGGGCCGCTCCGAGAGACCCAGTACTTC CASSPGLAGGPLRETQYF
- TRBD1 16 TRBJ1-1 TRBV5-6 TGTGCCAGCAGCCCCGGGACAGGGGGCCGGAGCACTGAAGCTTTCTTT CASSPGTGGRSTEAFF
- TRBD1 16 TRBJ2-1 TRBV7-2 TGTGCCAGCAGCCCAATCCGGGACAGCAGGAACAATGAGCAGTTCTTC CASSPIRDSRNNEQFF
- - 15 TRBJ1-6 TRBV30 TGTGCCTGGAGTCTCCCAGGTAGTTTTAATTCACCCCTCCACTTT CAWSLPGSFNSPLHF
- - 15 TRBJ2-3 TRBV19 TGTGCCAGTAACGTCGGGACTCTCAGCACAGATACGCAGTATTTT CASNVGTLSTDTQYF
- TRBD1 15 TRBJ2-2 TRBV27 TGTGCCAGCACCGGACAGGGAGTAAACACCGGGGAGCTGTTTTTT CASTGQGVNTGELFF
- TRBD1 17 TRBJ2-7 TRBV18 TGTGCCAGCTCACCACGAAACCTCCTGGGACAGGGCTACGAGCAGTACTTC CASSPRNLLGQGYEQYF
- - 16 TRBJ2-2 TRBV19 TGTGCCAGTAGTATCTTACAGGGACGGAACACCGGGGAGCTGTTTTTT CASSILQGRNTGELFF
few TRBD1 12 TRBJ1-1 TRBV6-5 TGTGCCAGCAACAGGGGAGGCACTGAAGCTTTCTTT CASNRGGTEAFF
- - 12 TRBJ2-2 TRBV7-9 TGTGCCAGCAGTCATAACACCGGGGAGCTGTTTTTT CASSHNTGELFF
- - 14 TRBJ1-5 TRBV28 TGTGCCAGCAGTTTGTCAGGGCGGAATCAGCCCCAGCATTTT CASSLSGRNQPQHF
- - 12 TRBJ2-7 TRBV10-3 TGTGCCAGTTCGAGGACAGCCTACGAGCAGTACTTC CASSRTAYEQYF
- TRBD2 10 TRBJ2-7 TRBV29-1 TGCAGCGCTGGGACTAACGAGCAGTACTTC CSAGTNEQYF
- - 14 TRBJ1-1 TRBV4-3 TGCGCCAGCAGTCTGGGACATTGGGACACTGAAGCTTTCTTT CASSLGHWDTEAFF
- - 15 TRBJ1-5 TRBV28 TGTGCCAGCGGCCAGACAGGTACAAGCAATCAGCCCCAGCATTTT CASGQTGTSNQPQHF
- - 16 TRBJ2-7 TRBV7-5 TGTGCCAGAAGTAACCCCGGCGGAGGGGGACAGCCCGAGCAGTACTTC CARSNPGGGGQPEQYF
- - 15 TRBJ1-1 TRBV6-5 TGTGCCAGCAGTAGGGGTCAGAGAATGAACACTGAAGCTTTCTTT CASSRGQRMNTEAFF
- TRBD2 19 TRBJ2-5 TRBV7-9 TGTGCCAGCAGCTTAGTGGGTCGCCTTAAGCGGGGCCAACAAGAGACCCAGTACTTC CASSLVGRLKRGQQETQYF
- - 14 TRBJ2-1 TRBV6-5 TGTGCCAGCAGTAAATACGCAGGGTACAATGAGCAGTTCTTC CASSKYAGYNEQFF
few - 14 TRBJ1-2 TRBV19 TGTGCCAGTAGTATAGGCCCAGATAACTATGGCTACACCTTC CASSIGPDNYGYTF
- - 13 TRBJ2-1 TRBV6-4 TGTGCCAGCAGTGACGGGGGGTACAATGAGCAGTTCTTC CASSDGGYNEQFF
- - 15 TRBJ2-2 TRBV14 TGTGCCAGCAGCCAGACCTTGGACTTCACCGGGGAGCTGTTTTTT CASSQTLDFTGELFF
- - 17 TRBJ2-3 TRBV7-6 TGTGCCAGCAGCTTAGAGTTTTGGGGGACTAGCACAGATACGCAGTATTTT CASSLEFWGTSTDTQYF
- TRBD1 15 TRBJ1-6 TRBV7-9 TGTGCCAGCAGCTCATCGGGACAGTCGAATTCACCCCTCCACTTT CASSSSGQSNSPLHF
- - 18 TRBJ2-7 TRBV5-1 TGCGCCAGCAGCTTGGCGGAAAATACAGGGAAGAGCTCCTACGAGCAGTACTTC CASSLAENTGKSSYEQYF
- - 15 TRBJ2-7 TRBV5-1 TGCGCCAGCAGTCACGACAGGCCCCTTATCTACGAGCAGTACTTC CASSHDRPLIYEQYF
- TRBD1 17 TRBJ1-6 TRBV19 TGTGCCAGTAGTATCGGACAGGGGAGCTCCTATAATTCACCCCTCCACTTT CASSIGQGSSYNSPLHF
- TRBD1 15 TRBJ2-7 TRBV11-3 TGTGCCAGCAGCTTGAGGACAGGGGAATCCTACGAGCAGTACTTC CASSLRTGESYEQYF
- TRBD2 13 TRBJ2-1 TRBV7-9 TGTGCCAGCAGCTTAGGACTAGCGCCAGGGCAGTTCTTC CASSLGLAPGQFF
many TRBD1 13 TRBJ1-2 TRBV6-5 TGTGCCAGCAGTTACAGGGGGCAGGGTGGCTACACCTTC CASSYRGQGGYTF
- - 16 TRBJ1-5 TRBV19 TGTGCCAGTACCTTAACAGGGATCCCGGGCAATCAGCCCCAGCATTTT CASTLTGIPGNQPQHF
- TRBD1 12 TRBJ1-4 TRBV29-1 TGCAGCGTTGACACAGGGGATGAAAAACTGTTTTTT CSVDTGDEKLFF
- - 12 TRBJ1-2 TRBV6-5 TGTGCCAGCAAGGAGGGAAACTATGGCTACACCTTC CASKEGNYGYTF
- TRBD1 16 TRBJ1-1 TRBV5-1 TGCGCCAGCAGCTTACGTCCCGGGACAGGGAACACTGAAGCTTTCTTT CASSLRPGTGNTEAFF
- - 13 TRBJ2-1 TRBV7-8 TGTGCCAGCAGCCCCGCCTGGCCGGGTGAGCAGTTCTTC CASSPAWPGEQFF
- TRBD1 19 TRBJ1-3 TRBV4-3 TGCGCCAGCAGCCAACTCCAGGACAGGAGCTTCATGTCCGGAAACACCATATATTTT CASSQLQDRSFMSGNTIYF
- TRBD2 14 TRBJ2-5 TRBV2 TGTGCCAGCAGCCGACGACTAGCGGCAGAGACCCAGTACTTC CASSRRLAAETQYF
- - 13 TRBJ2-2 TRBV18 TGTGCCAGCTCACCAGAGGTGGCCGGGGAGCTGTTTTTT CASSPEVAGELFF
- - 16 TRBJ1-1 TRBV7-2 TGTGCCAGCAGCTTAGGCTTGGGGGGGAGGAGAACTGAAGCTTTCTTT CASSLGLGGRRTEAFF
- - 13 TRBJ2-1 TRBV7-3 TGTGCCAGCAGCTCAAGTACTGGTAATGAGCAGTTCTTC CASSSSTGNEQFF
- TRBD2 16 TRBJ2-5 TRBV9 TGTGCCAGCAGCGTAGTACCTAGCGGGACGGGAGAGACCCAGTACTTC CASSVVPSGTGETQYF
- - 13 TRBJ2-7 TRBV30 TGTGCCTGGAGAGATTACAGGGACCACGAGCAGTACTTC CAWRDYRDHEQYF
- - 14 TRBJ2-3 TRBV6-5 TGTGCCAGCAGCAGGGCTTTTAATGGAGATACGCAGTATTTT CASSRAFNGDTQYF
- TRBD2 15 TRBJ2-5 TRBV30 TGTGCCGGAGGGACTAGCGGGGGGGCCCGGGAGACCCAGTACTTC CAGGTSGGARETQYF
once TRBD2 13 TRBJ2-5 TRBV19 TGTGCCACCGGACTAGCGGGGTCGGAGACCCAGTACTTC CATGLAGSETQYF